The 6 T cell receptor beta chains given below trace back to one sample, sequenced in a study of identical twins' blood T cells. TCRdb redid the calling of the 5' RACE reads with MiXCR, one entry per CDR3 protein. The table has around 380,000 distinct CDR3 sequences, 28% seen once; the top ten hold 6.1%. Input material: PBMCs. The receptors here all came from a woman between 18 and 50 years old in good health.

This clonotype was counted at least ten times. In nucleotides, the CDR3 is TGCAGCGTTGTAAGGGGAAACACCATATATTTT. This encodes CSVVRGNTIYF. The chain carries TRBV29-1 and TRBJ1-3; no firm D call. Trimming left V 4 bases short and J 4 bases short, with 5 bases between. The V gene's germline CDR1 is SQVTM and CDR2 ANQGSEA. The CDR3 has 11 amino acids.

The table lists this clonotype with a few counts. The V and J genes are TRBV29-1 and TRBJ2-1; no clear D. Looked up from germline, CDR1 is SQVTM and CDR2 is ANQGSEA. This CDR3 has 13 residues. V was trimmed by 5 bases and J by 1 base, leaving 9 bases between them. CDR3 sequence (DNA): TGCAGCGTTTCGACGGCTTCCTACAATGAGCAGTTCTTC. The encoded protein is CSVSTASYNEQFF.

This clonotype was seen at least ten times. V gene TRBV20-1 combines with J gene TRBJ1-2; TRBD1 is a possible D gene (5 bases). The ends were cut back, 6 bases at V and 3 bases at J, with 14 bases in the middle. Germline CDR1 reads DFQATT; CDR2 reads SNEGSKA (reference sequence). CDR3 length: 13 residues. This chain's CDR3 is CSANSQGDYGYTF. The CDR3 DNA is TGCAGTGCCAATTCGCAGGGTGACTATGGCTACACCTTC.

This clonotype came up a few times. This chain links TRBV16 with TRBJ1-2, with D unclear. V was pared by 4 bases and J by 4 bases, with 7 bases between. The CDR3 contains 12 residues. Looked up from germline, CDR1 is KGHSY and CDR2 is FQNENV. The CDR3 coding sequence is TGTGCCAGCAGCCTTATAGGCTATGGCTACACCTTC. This codes for CASSLIGYGYTF.

A few counts support this clonotype. The chain has TRBV5-1 and TRBJ1-2, with TRBD1 as a possible D gene (5 bases). Trimming pared 4 bases from V and 7 bases from J, leaving 23 bases between. CDR3 length: 16 residues. Germline-derived CDR1 and CDR2 are SGHRS and YFSETQ. The CDR3 DNA follows: TGCGCCAGCAGCCTAAGCGGGACGGTTAACTATGGTGGCTACACCTTC. It translates to CASSLSGTVNYGGYTF. Looking up the rest from reference TRBV5-1 and TRBJ1-2 gives the full variable domain: KAGVTQTPRYLIKTRGQQVTLSCSPISGHRSVSWYQQTPGQGLQFLFEYFSETQRNKGNFPGRFSGRQFSNSRSEMNVSTLELGDSALYLCASSLSGTVNYGGYTFGSGTRLTVV.

V is TRBV6-1 and J is TRBJ1-2, with D hard to call. V lost 2 bases to trimming and J lost 3 bases, with 10 bases between them. The germline V gene has CDR1 MNHNS and CDR2 SASEGT. The CDR3 covers 14 residues. The CDR3, as DNA: TGTGCCAGCAGTGAATCGCGTAGGGACTATGGCTACACCTTC. Translating it yields CASSESRRDYGYTF.